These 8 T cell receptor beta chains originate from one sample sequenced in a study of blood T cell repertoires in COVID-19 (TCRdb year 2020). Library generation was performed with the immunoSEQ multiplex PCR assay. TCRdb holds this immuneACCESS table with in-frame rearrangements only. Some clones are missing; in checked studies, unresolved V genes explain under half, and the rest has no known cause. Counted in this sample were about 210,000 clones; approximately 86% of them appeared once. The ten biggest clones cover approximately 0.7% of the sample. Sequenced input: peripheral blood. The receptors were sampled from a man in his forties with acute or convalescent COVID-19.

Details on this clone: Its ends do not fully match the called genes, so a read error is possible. The CDR3 DNA reads TGTGCTAGCAGTCGAGCTAGCGGGAGGGCGGGCAATGAGCAGTTCTTC. Translation gives CASSRASGRAGNEQFF. J is TRBJ2-1 and V is TRBV7-7; 12 bases are shared with TRBD2. CDR1 SSHAT and CDR2 FNYEAQ come from the germline V gene (reference sequence). This CDR3 spans 16 amino acids.

The DNA of the CDR3 is TGTGCCAGCAGTTTAGCGGGGGCGGGCTACAATGAGCAGTTCTTC. Protein sequence: CASSLAGAGYNEQFF. V is TRBV6-4 and J is TRBJ2-1, with 9 bases identical to TRBD2. The CDR3 consists of 15 residues. Germline V CDR1 and CDR2: MRHNA, SNTAGT. Trimming took 5 bases from V and 3 from J; bases not matched to a gene: 5.

The CDR3 sequence is CASSVGLDYEQYF. The CDR3 nucleotides read TGTGCCAGTAGTGTAGGACTGGACTACGAGCAGTACTTC. V and J are TRBV19 and TRBJ2-7; D perhaps matches TRBD2 (5 bases). CDR1 and CDR2 from the germline V gene are LNHDA and SQIVND (reference sequence). Trimming took off 5 bases at V and 3 bases at J, with 11 bases between the two ends. There are 13 residues in the CDR3.

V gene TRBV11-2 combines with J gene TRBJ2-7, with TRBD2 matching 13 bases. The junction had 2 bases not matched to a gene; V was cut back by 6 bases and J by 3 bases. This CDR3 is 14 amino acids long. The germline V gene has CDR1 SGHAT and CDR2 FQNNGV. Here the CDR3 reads CASRLAGGGYEQYF. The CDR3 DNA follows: TGTGCCAGCAGACTAGCGGGAGGGGGCTACGAGCAGTACTTC.

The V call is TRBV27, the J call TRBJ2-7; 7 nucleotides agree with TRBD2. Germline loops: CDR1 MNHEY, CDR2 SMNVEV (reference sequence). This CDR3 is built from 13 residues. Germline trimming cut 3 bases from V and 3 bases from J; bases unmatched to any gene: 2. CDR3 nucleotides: TGTGCCAGCAGTTTTGGGGGGGGCTACGAGCAGTACTTC. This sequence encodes CASSFGGGYEQYF.

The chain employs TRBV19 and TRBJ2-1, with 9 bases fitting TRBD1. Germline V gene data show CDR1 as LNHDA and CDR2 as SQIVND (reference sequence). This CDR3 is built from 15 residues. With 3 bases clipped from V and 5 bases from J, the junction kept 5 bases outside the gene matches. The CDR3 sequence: CASSMGQGINNEQFF. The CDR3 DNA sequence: TGTGCCAGTAGTATGGGACAGGGAATCAACAATGAGCAGTTCTTC.

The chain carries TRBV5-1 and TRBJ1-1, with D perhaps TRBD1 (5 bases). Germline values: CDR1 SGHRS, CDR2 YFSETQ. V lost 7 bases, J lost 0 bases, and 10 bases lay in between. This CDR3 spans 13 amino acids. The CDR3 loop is CASAAGMNTEAFF. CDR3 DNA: TGCGCCAGCGCAGCAGGGATGAACACTGAAGCTTTCTTT.

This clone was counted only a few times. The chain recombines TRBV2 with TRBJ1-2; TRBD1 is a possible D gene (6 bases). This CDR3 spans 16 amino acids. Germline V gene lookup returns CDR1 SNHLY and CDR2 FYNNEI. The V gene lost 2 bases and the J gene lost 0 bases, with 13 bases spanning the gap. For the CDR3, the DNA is TGTGCCAGCAGTGAAACGCAGGGGAATCCTAACTATGGCTACACCTTC. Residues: CASSETQGNPNYGYTF.